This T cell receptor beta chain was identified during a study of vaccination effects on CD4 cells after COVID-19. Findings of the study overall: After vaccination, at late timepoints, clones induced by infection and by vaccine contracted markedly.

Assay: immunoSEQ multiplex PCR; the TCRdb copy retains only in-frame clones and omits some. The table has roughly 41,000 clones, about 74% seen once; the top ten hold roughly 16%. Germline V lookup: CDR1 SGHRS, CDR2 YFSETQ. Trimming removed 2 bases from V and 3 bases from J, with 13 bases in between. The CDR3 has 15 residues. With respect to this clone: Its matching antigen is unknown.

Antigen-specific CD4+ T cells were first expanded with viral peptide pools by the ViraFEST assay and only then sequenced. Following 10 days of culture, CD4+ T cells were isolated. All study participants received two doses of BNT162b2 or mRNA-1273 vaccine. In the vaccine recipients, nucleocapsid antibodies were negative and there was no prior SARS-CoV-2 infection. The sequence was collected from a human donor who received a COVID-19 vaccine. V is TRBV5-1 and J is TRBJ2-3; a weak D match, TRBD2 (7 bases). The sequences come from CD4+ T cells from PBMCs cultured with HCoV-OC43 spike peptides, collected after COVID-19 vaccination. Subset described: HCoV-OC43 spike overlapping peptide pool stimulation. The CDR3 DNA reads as TGCGCCAGCAGCTTTTGGGGGGGGGCGACAGATACGCAGTATTTT. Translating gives CASSFWGGATDTQYF.